The clone carrying this T cell receptor (beta chain) was picked up a small number of times. Its antigen is undetermined. The data originate from a study of CD8+ T cells in alopecia areata. Study-wide background: Tofacitinib was given for 6 to 18 months, then stopped for 6 months. Study observations and caveats: TCR sharing was clearer in mice than between patients, perhaps partly owing to patient HLA diversity. Treatment with tofacitinib significantly lowered scalp clonality and reduced expanded CD8+ clones among the top 100.

Trimming took off 8 bases at V and 1 base at J, with 9 bases between the two ends. Germline CDR1 is SNHLY and CDR2 is FYNNEI. The CDR3 covers 13 residues. TCR sequencing used cDNA made by reverse transcription of extracted RNA. Method: immunoSEQ multiplex PCR; TCRdb's copy keeps in-frame clones and lacks some. There are about 210,000 clones in the sample; less than 45% occur only once, and over 2% lies in the top ten. Treatment defined: oral pan-JAK inhibitor, 5-10 mg twice daily. The clonotype was recovered from a human donor with alopecia areata. V gene TRBV2 combines with J gene TRBJ1-5; D perhaps matches TRBD1 (5 bases). The specimen was CD4+ T cells sorted from blood, collected at approximately week 36, from a patient treated with tofacitinib. The CDR3 bases are TGTGCCAGCCAAAGGGGCAGCAATCAGCCCCAGCATTTT. This codes for CASQRGSNQPQHF. Variable domain in full (rest from reference TRBV2 and TRBJ1-5): EPEVTQTPSHQVTQMGQEVILRCVPISNHLYFYWYRQILGQKVEFLVSFYNNEISEKSEIFDDQFSVERPDGSNFTLKIRSTKLEDSAMYFCASQRGSNQPQHFGDGTRLSIL.